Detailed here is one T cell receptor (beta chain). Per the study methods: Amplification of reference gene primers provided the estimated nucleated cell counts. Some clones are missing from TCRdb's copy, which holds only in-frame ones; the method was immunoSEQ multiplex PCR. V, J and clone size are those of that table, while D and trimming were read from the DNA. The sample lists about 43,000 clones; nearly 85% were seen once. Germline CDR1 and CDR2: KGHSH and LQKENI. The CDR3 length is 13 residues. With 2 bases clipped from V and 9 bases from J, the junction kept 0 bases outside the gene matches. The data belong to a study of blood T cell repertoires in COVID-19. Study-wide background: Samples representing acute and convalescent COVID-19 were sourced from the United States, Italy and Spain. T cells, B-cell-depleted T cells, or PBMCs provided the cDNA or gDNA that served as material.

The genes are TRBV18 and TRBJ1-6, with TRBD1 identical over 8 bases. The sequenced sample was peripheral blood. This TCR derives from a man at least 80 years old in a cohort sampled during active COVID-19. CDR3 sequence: CASSPDRGSPLHF. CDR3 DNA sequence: TGTGCCAGCTCACCAGACAGGGGTTCACCCCTCCACTTT. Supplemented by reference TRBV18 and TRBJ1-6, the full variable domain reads NAGVMQNPRHLVRRRGQEARLRCSPMKGHSHVYWYRQLPEEGLKFMVYLQKENIIDESGMPKERFSAEFPKEGPSILRIQQVVRGDSAAYFCASSPDRGSPLHFGNGTRLTVT.